What follows describes a single T cell receptor beta chain. The source of the sample is a study of blood T cell repertoires in COVID-19. Study summary: Sites in the United States, Italy and Spain provided acute and convalescent COVID-19 samples. PBMCs, B-cell-depleted T cells, or T cells provided the cDNA or gDNA that made up the material.

Per the original methods: Amplification with reference gene primers provided the estimates of nucleated cell counts. Sequenced by immunoSEQ multiplex PCR; TCRdb stores in-frame clones only, minus some. Clonal size and the V and J genes are those of that table, whereas D and trimming came from the DNA. The table includes about 40,000 clones, 65% to 90% detected once. The CDR3 runs 13 residues. Trimming removed 6 bases at V and 0 bases at J, with 11 bases between. In germline, CDR1 is SQVTM, CDR2 ANQGSEA. The chain recombines TRBV29-1 with TRBJ1-1; no firm D call. The clonotype was recovered from a man aged 35-49 years with active COVID-19. The sample consisted of peripheral blood. The CDR3 DNA reads TGCAGCGTGGTCGGGGTTGTGAACACTGAAGCTTTCTTT. It yields the protein CSVVGVVNTEAFF.